Listed here are 7 T cell receptor beta chains from one sample, sequenced in a study of CD8 T cells in ankylosing spondylitis. MiXCR, applied by TCRdb to the 5' RACE reads, yields one record per CDR3 protein. The table shows approximately 340,000 distinct CDR3 sequences, with roughly 14% occurring only once. The sequenced material came from blood, either unsorted or a sorted T cell fraction (not recorded which). All receptors come from a male donor with ankylosing spondylitis or in good health (not recorded which).

V usage is TRBV9 and J usage is TRBJ2-5; a possible D gene is TRBD2 (6 bases). Trimming removed 5 bases at V and 1 base at J, with 21 bases between. This CDR3 has 17 residues. Germline V gene lookup returns CDR1 SGDLS and CDR2 YYNGEE. CDR3 sequence: CASSYGGPGPPQETQYF. CDR3 coding DNA: TGTGCCAGCAGTTACGGGGGTCCTGGGCCCCCCCAAGAGACCCAGTACTTC.

This clonotype has a handful of counts. V usage is TRBV19 and J usage is TRBJ2-2, with 7 nucleotides matching TRBD2. There are 15 residues in the CDR3. J lost 0 bases, V lost 8 bases, and 6 bases had no gene match. Germline V lookup: CDR1 LNHDA, CDR2 SQIVND (reference sequence). CDR3 in amino acids: CASSALAANTGELFF. CDR3 nucleotides: TGTGCCAGTTCCGCCCTAGCGGCGAACACCGGGGAGCTGTTTTTT.

The chain joins TRBV19 to TRBJ2-3; D is unresolved. Germline lookup yields CDR1 LNHDA and CDR2 SQIVND (reference sequence). The CDR3 totals 14 residues. Trimming stripped 7 bases from V and 4 bases from J, with 15 bases between. CDR3 DNA: TGTGCCAGTAAGGAGCGTCCAGCTGCAGATACGCAGTATTTT. Translating it yields CASKERPAADTQYF.

The rearrangement joins TRBV20-1 to TRBJ1-2; weak D call: TRBD1 (6 bases). The CDR3 loop spans 12 amino acids. Germline-derived CDR1 and CDR2 are DFQATT and SNEGSKA (reference sequence). V was clipped by 3 bases and J by 8 bases, with 13 bases between them. The CDR3 spells CSASSQGSGYTF. The CDR3 DNA reads TGCAGTGCTAGTTCACAGGGAAGCGGCTACACCTTC.

The gene calls are TRBV20-1 and TRBJ2-5; 13 bases fit TRBD2. Trimming at V came to 8 bases and at J to 4 bases, leaving 10 bases not matched to a gene. The germline V gene has CDR1 DFQATT and CDR2 SNEGSKA (reference sequence). The CDR3 is 15 residues long. The CDR3 DNA is TGCAGTAGTACCGGGACTAGCGGGGATGCAGAGACCCAGTACTTC. Amino acid sequence: CSSTGTSGDAETQYF.

The chain uses TRBV5-4 and TRBJ2-4; D unclear. The V end lost 1 base, the J end lost 6 bases, and 11 bases lay between the germline ends. The germline gives CDR1 SGHNT, CDR2 YYREEE (reference sequence). This CDR3 region has 14 residues. CDR3 amino acids: CASSLSESRNIQYF. CDR3 nucleotide sequence: TGTGCCAGCAGCTTGAGCGAGTCGAGAAACATTCAGTACTTC. Using reference TRBV5-4 and TRBJ2-4 for the parts outside the CDR3, the full variable domain is ETGVTQSPTHLIKTRGQQVTLRCSSQSGHNTVSWYQQALGQGPQFIFQYYREEENGRGNFPPRFSGLQFPNYSSELNVNALELDDSALYLCASSLSESRNIQYFGAGTRLSVL.

This clonotype was observed a few times. V usage is TRBV6-2 or TRBV6-3 and J usage is TRBJ2-1; 8 bases are a match to TRBD2. Germline trimming cut 4 bases from V and 10 bases from J; bases unmatched to any gene: 6. From germline, CDR1 is MNHEY and CDR2 SVGEGT. The CDR3 is made up of 13 amino acids. CDR3 in DNA: TGTGCCAGCAGTTCGCCTGGACTAGCCGAGCAGTTCTTC. It encodes CASSSPGLAEQFF.